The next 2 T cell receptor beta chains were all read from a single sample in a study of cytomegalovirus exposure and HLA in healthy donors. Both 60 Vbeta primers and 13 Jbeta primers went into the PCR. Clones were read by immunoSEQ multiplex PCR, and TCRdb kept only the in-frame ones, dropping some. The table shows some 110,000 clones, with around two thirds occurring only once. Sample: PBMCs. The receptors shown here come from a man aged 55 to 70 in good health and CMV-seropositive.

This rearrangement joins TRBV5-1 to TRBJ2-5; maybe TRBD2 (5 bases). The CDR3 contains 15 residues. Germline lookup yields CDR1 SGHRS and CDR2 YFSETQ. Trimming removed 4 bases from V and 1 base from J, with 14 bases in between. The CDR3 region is CASSISDAGQETQYF. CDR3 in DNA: TGCGCCAGCAGCATCTCGGACGCGGGCCAAGAGACCCAGTACTTC.

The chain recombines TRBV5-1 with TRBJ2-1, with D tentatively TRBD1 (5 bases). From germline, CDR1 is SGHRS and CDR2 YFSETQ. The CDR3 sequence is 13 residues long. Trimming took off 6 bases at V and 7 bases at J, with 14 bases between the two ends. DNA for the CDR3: TGCGCCAGCAACATAGACAGATCGAATGAGCAGTTCTTC. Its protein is CASNIDRSNEQFF.